This T cell receptor beta chain was captured by sequencing in a study of a mutant IDH1 vaccine in newly diagnosed glioma. On this clone: The antigen is undetermined.

The CDR3 sequence is 20 residues long. Germline CDR1 and CDR2: LGHNA and YSLEER. V was pared by 1 base and J by 4 bases, with 15 bases of the junction left unmatched. Assay: immunoSEQ multiplex PCR; the TCRdb copy retains only in-frame clones and omits some. The profile covers about 44,000 clones, with 80% to 95% appearing a single time and around 4% taken by the ten largest. Documented time point: week 23, last vaccination. Doses consisted of 300 ug of mutant IDH1 20-mer peptide each, paired with topical imiquimod. New WHO grade 3 or 4 astrocytomas that were IDH1-mutant and ATRX-lost had been found in donors.

Sequencing was performed on PBMCs, taken from a glioma patient whose treatment included an IDH1 peptide vaccine. This clonotype originated in a man aged 45 to 65 with glioma. This chain connects TRBV4-3 to TRBJ2-5; the match to TRBD2 covers 13 bases. The CDR3 coding sequence is TGCGCCAGCAGCCAAGTCCTGACTAGCGGGGGGATATCTTCCAGAGAGACCCAGTACTTC. Residues: CASSQVLTSGGISSRETQYF.